These 3 T cell receptor beta chains were all obtained from the same sample, sequenced in a study of blood T cell repertoires in COVID-19. Libraries were prepared by immunoSEQ multiplex PCR; TCRdb keeps only in-frame clonotypes and omits some of them. The table records about 400,000 clones, approximately 88% of them present only once. Sequencing input: peripheral blood. The receptors originated from a middle-aged man with acute or convalescent COVID-19.

The rearrangement uses TRBV7-9 and TRBJ2-1; D possibly corresponds to TRBD1 (5 bases). Germline assignment: CDR1 SEHNR and CDR2 FQNEAQ (reference sequence). The germline V and J ends were trimmed by 3 bases and 10 bases, with 7 bases remaining between them. CDR3 length equals 11 residues. The DNA for the CDR3 is TGTGCCAGCAGCTTTCGACAGGAGCAGTTCTTC. Amino acids: CASSFRQEQFF.

This chain uses TRBV7-6 with TRBJ2-6; no reliable D call. Germline loops: CDR1 SGHVS, CDR2 FNYEAQ. CDR3 size: 14 residues. The ends were cut back, 5 bases at V and 1 base at J, with 6 bases in the middle. The CDR3 sequence is CASSPISGANVLTF. The DNA for the CDR3 is TGTGCCAGCAGCCCCATTTCTGGGGCCAACGTCCTGACTTTC.

The V and J genes are TRBV7-3 and TRBJ2-3; a possible D gene is TRBD1 (7 bases). V gave up 0 bases and J gave up 4 bases, with 14 bases separating them. This CDR3 comprises 16 residues. The germline gives CDR1 SGHTA, CDR2 FQGTGA. The CDR3 bases are TGTGCCAGCAGCTTAACAGGAGGGGGCGTCTCAGATACGCAGTATTTT. This sequence encodes CASSLTGGGVSDTQYF.